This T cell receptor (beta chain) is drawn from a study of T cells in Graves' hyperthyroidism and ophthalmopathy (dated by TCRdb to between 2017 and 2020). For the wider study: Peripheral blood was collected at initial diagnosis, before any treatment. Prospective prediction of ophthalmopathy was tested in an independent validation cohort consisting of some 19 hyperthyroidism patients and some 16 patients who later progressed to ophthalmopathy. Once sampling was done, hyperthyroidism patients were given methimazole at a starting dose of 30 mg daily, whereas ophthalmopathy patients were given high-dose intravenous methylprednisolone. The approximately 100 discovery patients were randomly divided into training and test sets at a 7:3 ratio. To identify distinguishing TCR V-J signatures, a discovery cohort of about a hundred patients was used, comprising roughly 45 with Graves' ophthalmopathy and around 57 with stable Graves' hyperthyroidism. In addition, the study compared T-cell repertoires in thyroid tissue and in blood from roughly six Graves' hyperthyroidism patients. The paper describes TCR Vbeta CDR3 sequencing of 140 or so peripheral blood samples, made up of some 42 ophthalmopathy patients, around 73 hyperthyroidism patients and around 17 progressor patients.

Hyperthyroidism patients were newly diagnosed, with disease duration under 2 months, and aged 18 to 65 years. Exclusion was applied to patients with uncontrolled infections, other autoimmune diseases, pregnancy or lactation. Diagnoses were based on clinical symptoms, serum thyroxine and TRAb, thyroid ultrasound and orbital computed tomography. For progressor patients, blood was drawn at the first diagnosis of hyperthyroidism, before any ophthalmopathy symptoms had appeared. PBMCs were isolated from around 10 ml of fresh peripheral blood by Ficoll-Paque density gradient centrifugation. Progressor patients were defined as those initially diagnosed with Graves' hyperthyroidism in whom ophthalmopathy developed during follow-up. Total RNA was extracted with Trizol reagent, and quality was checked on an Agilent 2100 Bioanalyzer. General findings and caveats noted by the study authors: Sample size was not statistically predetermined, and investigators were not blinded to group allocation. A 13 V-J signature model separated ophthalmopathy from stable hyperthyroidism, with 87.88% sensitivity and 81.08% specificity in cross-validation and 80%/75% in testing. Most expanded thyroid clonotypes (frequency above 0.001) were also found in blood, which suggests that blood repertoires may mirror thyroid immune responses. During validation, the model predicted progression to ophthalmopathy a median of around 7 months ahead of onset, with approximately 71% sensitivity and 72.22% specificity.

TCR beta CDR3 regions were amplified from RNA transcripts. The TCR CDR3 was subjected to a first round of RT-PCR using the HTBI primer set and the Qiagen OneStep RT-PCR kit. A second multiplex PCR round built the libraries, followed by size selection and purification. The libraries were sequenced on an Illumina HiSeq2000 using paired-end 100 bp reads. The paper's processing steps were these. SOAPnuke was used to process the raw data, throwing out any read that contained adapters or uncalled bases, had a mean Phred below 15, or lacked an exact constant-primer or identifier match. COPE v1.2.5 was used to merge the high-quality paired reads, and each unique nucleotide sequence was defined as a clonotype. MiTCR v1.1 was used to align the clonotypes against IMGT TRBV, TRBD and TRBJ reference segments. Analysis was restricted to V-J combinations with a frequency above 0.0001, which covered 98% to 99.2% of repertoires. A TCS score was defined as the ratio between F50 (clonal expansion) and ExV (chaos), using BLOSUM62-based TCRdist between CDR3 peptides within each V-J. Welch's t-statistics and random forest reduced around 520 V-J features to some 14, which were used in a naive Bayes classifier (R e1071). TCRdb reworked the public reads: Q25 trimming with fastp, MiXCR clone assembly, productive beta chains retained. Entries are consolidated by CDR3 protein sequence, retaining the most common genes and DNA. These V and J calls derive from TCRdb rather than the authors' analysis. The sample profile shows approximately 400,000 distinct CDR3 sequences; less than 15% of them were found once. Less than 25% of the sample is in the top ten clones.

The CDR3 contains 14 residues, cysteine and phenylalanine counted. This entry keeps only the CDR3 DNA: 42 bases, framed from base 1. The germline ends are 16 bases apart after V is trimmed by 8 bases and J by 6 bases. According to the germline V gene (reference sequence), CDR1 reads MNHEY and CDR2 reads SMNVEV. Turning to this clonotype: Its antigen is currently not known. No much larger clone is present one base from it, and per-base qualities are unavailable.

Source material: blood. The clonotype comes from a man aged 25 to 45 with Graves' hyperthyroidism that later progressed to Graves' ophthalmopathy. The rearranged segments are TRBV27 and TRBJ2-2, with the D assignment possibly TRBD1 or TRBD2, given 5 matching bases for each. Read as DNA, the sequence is TGTGCCAGCTGTGTTGGGACCATTCCCGGGGAGCTGTTTTTT. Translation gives CASCVGTIPGELFF.